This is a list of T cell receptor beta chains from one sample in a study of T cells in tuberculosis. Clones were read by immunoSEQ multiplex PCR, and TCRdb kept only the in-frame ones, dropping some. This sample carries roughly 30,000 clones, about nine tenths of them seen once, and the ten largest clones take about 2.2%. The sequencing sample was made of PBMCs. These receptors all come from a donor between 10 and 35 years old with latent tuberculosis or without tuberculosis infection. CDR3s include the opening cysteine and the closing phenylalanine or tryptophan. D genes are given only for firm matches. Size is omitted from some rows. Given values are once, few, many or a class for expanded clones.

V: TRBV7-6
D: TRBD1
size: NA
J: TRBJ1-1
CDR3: CASSFSRGADTEAFF
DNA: TGTGCCAGCAGCTTTTCCAGGGGGGCGGACACTGAAGCTTTCTTT

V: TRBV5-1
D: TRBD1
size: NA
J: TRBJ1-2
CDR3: CASSPLPEGAVYGYTF
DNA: TGCGCCAGCAGCCCACTGCCGGAGGGGGCCGTCTATGGCTACACCTTC

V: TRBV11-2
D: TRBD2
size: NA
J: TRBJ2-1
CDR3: CASRILAGAHNEQFF
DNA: TGTGCCAGCAGGATCCTAGCGGGAGCCCACAATGAGCAGTTCTTC

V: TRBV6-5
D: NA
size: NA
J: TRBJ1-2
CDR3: CASTGGGAYGYTF
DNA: TGTGCCAGCACCGGCGGGGGGGCATATGGCTACACCTTC

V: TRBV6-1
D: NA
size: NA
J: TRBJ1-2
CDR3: CASSEARGMAELSNYGYTF
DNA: TGTGCCAGCAGTGAAGCGCGAGGTATGGCAGAGCTATCTAACTATGGCTACACCTTC

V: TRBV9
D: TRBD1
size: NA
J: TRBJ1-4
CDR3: CASSVDRAGYEKLFF
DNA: TGTGCCAGCAGCGTCGACAGGGCCGGCTATGAAAAACTGTTTTTT

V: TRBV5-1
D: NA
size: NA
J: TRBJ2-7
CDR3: CASSLDASAYYEQYF
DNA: TGCGCCAGCAGCTTGGATGCTAGCGCATACTACGAGCAGTACTTC

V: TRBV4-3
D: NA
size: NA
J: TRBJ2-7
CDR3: CASSQGLVVSYEQYF
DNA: TGCGCCAGCAGCCAAGGACTAGTGGTTTCCTACGAGCAGTACTTC

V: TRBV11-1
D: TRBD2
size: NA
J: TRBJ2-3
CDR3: CASSFVAGGVDTQYF
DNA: TGTGCCAGCAGCTTCGTAGCGGGAGGGGTAGATACGCAGTATTTT

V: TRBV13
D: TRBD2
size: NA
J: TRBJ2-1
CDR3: CASSPTGLAAINEQFF
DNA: TGTGCCAGCAGCCCCACTGGACTAGCGGCGATCAATGAGCAGTTCTTC

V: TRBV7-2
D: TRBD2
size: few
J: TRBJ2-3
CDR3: CASSLDLADSTDTQYF
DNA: TGTGCCAGCAGCTTGGACCTAGCGGATAGCACAGATACGCAGTATTTT

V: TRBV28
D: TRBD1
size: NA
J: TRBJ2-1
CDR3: CASSLLLTGGSYYNEQFF
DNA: TGTGCCAGCAGTTTGCTCTTGACAGGGGGATCTTACTACAATGAGCAGTTCTTC

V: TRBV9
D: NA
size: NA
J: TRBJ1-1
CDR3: CASSVARLNTEAFF
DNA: TGTGCCAGCAGCGTAGCCAGGCTGAACACTGAAGCTTTCTTT

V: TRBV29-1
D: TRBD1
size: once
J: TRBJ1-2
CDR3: CSAVSGTGTRDYGYTF
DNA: TGCAGCGCCGTTTCCGGGACAGGGACTCGGGACTATGGCTACACCTTC

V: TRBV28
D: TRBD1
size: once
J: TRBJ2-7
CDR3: CASSFPGGNYEQYF
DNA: TGTGCCAGCAGTTTCCCAGGGGGTAACTACGAGCAGTACTTC

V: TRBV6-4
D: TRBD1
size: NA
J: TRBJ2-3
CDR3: CASSESTGGGTDTQYF
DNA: TGTGCCAGCAGTGAGTCCACAGGGGGCGGCACAGATACGCAGTATTTT

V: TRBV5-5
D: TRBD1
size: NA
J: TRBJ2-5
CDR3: CASSLSEGAYQETQYF
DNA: TGTGCCAGCAGCTTGAGCGAGGGGGCTTACCAAGAGACCCAGTACTTC

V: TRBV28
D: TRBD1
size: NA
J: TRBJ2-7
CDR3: CASSSRTGGIYEQYF
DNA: TGTGCCAGCAGTTCGCGGACAGGGGGCATCTACGAGCAGTACTTC

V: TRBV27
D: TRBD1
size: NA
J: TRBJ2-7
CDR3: CASSRPGQPYEQYF
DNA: TGTGCCAGCAGCCGTCCGGGACAGCCATACGAGCAGTACTTC

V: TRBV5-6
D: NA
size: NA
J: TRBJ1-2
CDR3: CASSLEEGDYGYTF
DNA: TGTGCCAGCAGCTTGGAGGAGGGTGACTATGGCTACACCTTC

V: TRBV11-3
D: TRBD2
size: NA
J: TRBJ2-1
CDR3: CASSLGRGNNEQFF
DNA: TGTGCCAGCAGCTTGGGGCGGGGGAACAATGAGCAGTTCTTC

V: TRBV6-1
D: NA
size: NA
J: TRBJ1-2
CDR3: CASSATVYYGYTF
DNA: TGTGCCAGCAGTGCGACAGTATACTATGGCTACACCTTC

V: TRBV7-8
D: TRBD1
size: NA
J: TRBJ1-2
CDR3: CASSLSWGQGAVRYTF
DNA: TGTGCCAGCAGCTTAAGTTGGGGACAGGGGGCTGTACGGTACACCTTC

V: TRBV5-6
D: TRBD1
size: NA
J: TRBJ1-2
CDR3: CASSYRDRNYGYTF
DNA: TGTGCCAGCAGCTACCGGGACAGAAACTATGGCTACACCTTC

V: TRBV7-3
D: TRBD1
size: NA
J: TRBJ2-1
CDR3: CASSFTGGTYNEQFF
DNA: TGTGCCAGCAGTTTTACAGGGGGCACATACAATGAGCAGTTCTTC

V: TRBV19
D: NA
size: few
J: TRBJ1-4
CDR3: CASPDTHRTTNEKLFF
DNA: TGTGCCAGTCCGGACACCCATCGAACAACTAATGAAAAACTGTTTTTT

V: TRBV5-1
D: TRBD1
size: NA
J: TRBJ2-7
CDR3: CASSRGQATSSYEQYF
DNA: TGCGCCAGCAGTCGGGGACAGGCTACCTCTTCCTACGAGCAGTACTTC

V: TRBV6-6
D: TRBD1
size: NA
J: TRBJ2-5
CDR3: CASSYPRQGRETQYF
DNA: TGTGCCAGCAGTTACCCTAGACAGGGGAGAGAGACCCAGTACTTC

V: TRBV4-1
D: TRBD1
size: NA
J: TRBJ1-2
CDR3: CASSQRGEGTGDGYTF
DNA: TGCGCCAGCAGCCAGAGGGGTGAAGGGACAGGGGATGGCTACACCTTC

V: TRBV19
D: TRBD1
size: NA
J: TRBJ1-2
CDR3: CASIPGGRYGYTF
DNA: TGTGCCAGTATTCCAGGGGGCCGGTATGGCTACACCTTC

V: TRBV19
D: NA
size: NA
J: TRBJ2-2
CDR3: CASALRGNTGELFF
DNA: TGTGCCAGTGCTCTTCGGGGGAACACCGGGGAGCTGTTTTTT

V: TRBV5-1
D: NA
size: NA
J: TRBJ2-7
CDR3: CASSQGLAGTYEQYF
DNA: TGCGCCAGCAGCCAGGGACTTGCGGGTACCTACGAGCAGTACTTC

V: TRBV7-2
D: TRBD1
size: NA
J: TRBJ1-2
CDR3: CASSLAHAGGAGYTF
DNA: TGTGCCAGCAGCTTAGCCCACGCAGGGGGCGCTGGCTACACCTTC

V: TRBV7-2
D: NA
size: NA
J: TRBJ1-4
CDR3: CASSLGGGGGEKLFF
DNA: TGTGCCAGCAGCTTAGGAGGTGGGGGGGGTGAAAAACTGTTTTTT

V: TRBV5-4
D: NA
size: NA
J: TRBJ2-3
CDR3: CASSLEQGAGTDTQYF
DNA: TGTGCCAGCAGCTTGGAACAGGGCGCTGGCACAGATACGCAGTATTTT

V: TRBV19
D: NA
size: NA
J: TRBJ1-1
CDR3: CASTPQGESTEAFF
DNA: TGTGCCAGTACCCCCCAGGGTGAGAGCACTGAAGCTTTCTTT

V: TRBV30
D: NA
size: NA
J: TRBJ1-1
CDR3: CAWNGWGGHLPAFF
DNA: TGTGCCTGGAATGGATGGGGGGGCCACCTTCCAGCTTTCTTT

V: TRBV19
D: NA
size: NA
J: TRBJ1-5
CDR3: CASSIEGGQPQHF
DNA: TGTGCCAGTAGTATAGAAGGGGGACAGCCCCAGCATTTT

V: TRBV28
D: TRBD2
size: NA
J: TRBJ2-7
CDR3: CASSLRVGLAGTYEQYF
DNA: TGTGCCAGCAGTTTAAGGGTAGGGCTAGCGGGAACATACGAGCAGTACTTC

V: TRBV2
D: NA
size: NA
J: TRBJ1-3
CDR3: CASSEGGRDGASGNTIYF
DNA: TGTGCCAGCAGTGAGGGGGGAAGGGATGGGGCCTCTGGAAACACCATATATTTT

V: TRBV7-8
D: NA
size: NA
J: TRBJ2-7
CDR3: CASSQSLFGGYEQYF
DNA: TGTGCCAGCAGCCAATCACTTTTCGGCGGGTACGAGCAGTACTTC

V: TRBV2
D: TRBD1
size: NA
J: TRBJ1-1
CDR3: CASSRQGRIEAFF
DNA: TGTGCCAGCAGTAGACAGGGGAGAATTGAAGCTTTCTTT

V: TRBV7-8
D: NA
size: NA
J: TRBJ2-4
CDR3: CASSLVGGAKNIQYF
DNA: TGTGCCAGCAGCTTAGTCGGGGGAGCCAAAAACATTCAGTACTTC

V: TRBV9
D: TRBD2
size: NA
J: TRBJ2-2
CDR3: CASSVEGLAAGELFF
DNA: TGTGCCAGCAGCGTAGAGGGACTAGCAGCCGGGGAGCTGTTTTTT

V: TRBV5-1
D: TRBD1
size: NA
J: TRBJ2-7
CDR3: CASSWGGGQGVYEQYF
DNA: TGCGCCAGCAGCTGGGGCGGGGGACAGGGGGTCTACGAGCAGTACTTC

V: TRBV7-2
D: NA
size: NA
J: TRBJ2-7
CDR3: CASSLGAAFPYEQYF
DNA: TGTGCCAGCAGCTTAGGGGCAGCCTTCCCGTACGAGCAGTACTTC

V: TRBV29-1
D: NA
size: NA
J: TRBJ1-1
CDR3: CSGVQGGTEAFF
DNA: TGCAGCGGAGTCCAAGGGGGCACTGAAGCTTTCTTT

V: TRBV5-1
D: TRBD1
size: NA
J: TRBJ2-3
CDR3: CASRQGAPTDTQYF
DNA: TGCGCCAGCAGGCAGGGGGCCCCCACAGATACGCAGTATTTT

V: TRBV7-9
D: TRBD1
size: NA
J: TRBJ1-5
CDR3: CASSRGQSDNQPQHF
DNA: TGTGCCAGCAGCAGGGGACAGTCTGACAATCAGCCCCAGCATTTT